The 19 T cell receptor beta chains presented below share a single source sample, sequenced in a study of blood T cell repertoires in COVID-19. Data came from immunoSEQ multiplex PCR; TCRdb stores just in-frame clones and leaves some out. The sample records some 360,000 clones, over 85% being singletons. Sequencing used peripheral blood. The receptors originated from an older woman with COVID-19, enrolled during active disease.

This chain's CDR3 is CASSDQGNYGYTF. Here the CDR3 DNA reads TGTGCCAGCAGTGATCAGGGTAACTATGGCTACACCTTC. This rearrangement joins TRBV6-1 to TRBJ1-2; D is possibly TRBD1 (5 bases). Trimming removed 3 bases at V and 1 base at J, with 6 bases between. CDR3 length: 13 amino acids. Germline V gives CDR1 MNHNS, CDR2 SASEGT.

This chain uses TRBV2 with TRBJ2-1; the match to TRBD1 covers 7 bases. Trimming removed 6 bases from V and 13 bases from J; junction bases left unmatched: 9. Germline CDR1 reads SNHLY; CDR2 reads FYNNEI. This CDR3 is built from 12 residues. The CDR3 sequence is CASSDRVLSQFF. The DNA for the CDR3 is TGTGCCAGCAGCGACAGGGTATTGTCCCAGTTCTTC. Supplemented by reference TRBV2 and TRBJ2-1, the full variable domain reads EPEVTQTPSHQVTQMGQEVILRCVPISNHLYFYWYRQILGQKVEFLVSFYNNEISEKSEIFDDQFSVERPDGSNFTLKIRSTKLEDSAMYFCASSDRVLSQFFGPGTRLTVL.

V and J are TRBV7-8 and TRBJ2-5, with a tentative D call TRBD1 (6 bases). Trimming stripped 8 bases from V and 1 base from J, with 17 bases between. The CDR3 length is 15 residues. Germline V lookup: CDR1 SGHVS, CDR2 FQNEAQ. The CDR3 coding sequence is TGTGCCAGCGCCCTGAGCCAGGGGACCCAAGAGACCCAGTACTTC. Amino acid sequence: CASALSQGTQETQYF.

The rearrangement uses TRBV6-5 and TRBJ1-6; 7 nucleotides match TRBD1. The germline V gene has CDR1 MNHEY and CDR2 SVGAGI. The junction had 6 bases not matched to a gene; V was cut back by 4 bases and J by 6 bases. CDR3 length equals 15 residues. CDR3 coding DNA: TGTGCCAGCAGTTCCCGACAGGGACTTAATTCACCCCTCCACTTT. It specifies CASSSRQGLNSPLHF.

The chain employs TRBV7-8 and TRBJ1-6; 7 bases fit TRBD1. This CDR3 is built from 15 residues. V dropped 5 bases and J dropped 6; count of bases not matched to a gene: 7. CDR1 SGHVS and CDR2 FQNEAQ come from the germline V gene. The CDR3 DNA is TGTGCCAGCAGCCCCCGACAGGGCGGTAATTCACCCCTCCACTTT. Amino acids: CASSPRQGGNSPLHF.

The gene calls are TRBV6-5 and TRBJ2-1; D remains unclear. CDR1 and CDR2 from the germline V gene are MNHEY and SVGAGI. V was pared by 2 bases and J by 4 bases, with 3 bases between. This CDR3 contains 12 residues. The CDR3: CASSYVYNEQFF. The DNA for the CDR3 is TGTGCCAGCAGTTACGTATACAATGAGCAGTTCTTC.

The CDR3 loop is CASSEQGNYGYTF. The CDR3 DNA reads TGTGCCAGCAGTGAACAGGGGAACTATGGCTACACCTTC. The chain employs TRBV6-1 and TRBJ1-2; D possibly corresponds to TRBD1 (6 bases). Trimming left V 2 bases short and J 2 bases short, with 6 bases between. Germline values: CDR1 MNHNS, CDR2 SASEGT. The CDR3 extends over 13 amino acids.

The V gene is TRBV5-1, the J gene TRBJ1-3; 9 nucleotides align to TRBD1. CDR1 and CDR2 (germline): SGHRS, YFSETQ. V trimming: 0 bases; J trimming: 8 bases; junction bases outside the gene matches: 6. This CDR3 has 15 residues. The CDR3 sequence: CASSLVPGQGHTIYF. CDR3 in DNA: TGCGCCAGCAGCTTGGTCCCGGGACAGGGACACACCATATATTTT. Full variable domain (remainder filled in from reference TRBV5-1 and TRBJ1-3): KAGVTQTPRYLIKTRGQQVTLSCSPISGHRSVSWYQQTPGQGLQFLFEYFSETQRNKGNFPGRFSGRQFSNSRSEMNVSTLELGDSALYLCASSLVPGQGHTIYFGEGSWLTVV.

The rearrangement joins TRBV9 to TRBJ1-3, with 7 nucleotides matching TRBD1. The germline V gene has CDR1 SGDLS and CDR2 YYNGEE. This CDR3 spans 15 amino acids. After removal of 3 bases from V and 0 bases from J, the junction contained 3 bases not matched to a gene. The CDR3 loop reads CASSAGQSSGNTIYF. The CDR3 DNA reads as TGTGCCAGCAGCGCGGGACAGAGCTCTGGAAACACCATATATTTT.

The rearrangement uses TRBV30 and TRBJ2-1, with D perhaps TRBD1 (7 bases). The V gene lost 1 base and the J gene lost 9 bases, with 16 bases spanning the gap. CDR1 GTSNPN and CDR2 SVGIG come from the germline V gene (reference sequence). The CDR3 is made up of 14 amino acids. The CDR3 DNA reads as TGTGCCTGGAGTGCTTGGCAGGGGGGTCGTGAGCAGTTCTTC. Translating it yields CAWSAWQGGREQFF.

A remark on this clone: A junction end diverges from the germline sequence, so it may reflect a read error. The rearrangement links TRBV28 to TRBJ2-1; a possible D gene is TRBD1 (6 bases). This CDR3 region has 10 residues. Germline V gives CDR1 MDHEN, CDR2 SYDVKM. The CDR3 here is CATGQTGLVF. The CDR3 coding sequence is TGTGCCACCGGACAGACGGGGTTGGTCTTC.

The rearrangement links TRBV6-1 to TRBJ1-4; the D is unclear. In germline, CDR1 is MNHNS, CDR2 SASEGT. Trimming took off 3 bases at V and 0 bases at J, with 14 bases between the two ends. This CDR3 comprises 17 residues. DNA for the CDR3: TGTGCCAGCAGTGACCCGGCGGATCCCACAACTAATGAAAAACTGTTTTTT. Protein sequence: CASSDPADPTTNEKLFF.

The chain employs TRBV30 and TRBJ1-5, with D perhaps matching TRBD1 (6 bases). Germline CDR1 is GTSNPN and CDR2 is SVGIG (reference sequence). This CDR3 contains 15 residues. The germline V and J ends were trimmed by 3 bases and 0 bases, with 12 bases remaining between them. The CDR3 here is CAWSGQGFSNQPQHF. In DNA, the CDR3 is TGTGCCTGGAGCGGGCAGGGGTTTAGCAATCAGCCCCAGCATTTT. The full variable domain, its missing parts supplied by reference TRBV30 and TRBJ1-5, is SQTIHQWPATLVQPVGSPLSLECTVEGTSNPNLYWYRQAAGRGLQLLFYSVGIGQISSEVPQNLSASRPQDRQFILSSKKLLLSDSGFYLCAWSGQGFSNQPQHFGDGTRLSIL.

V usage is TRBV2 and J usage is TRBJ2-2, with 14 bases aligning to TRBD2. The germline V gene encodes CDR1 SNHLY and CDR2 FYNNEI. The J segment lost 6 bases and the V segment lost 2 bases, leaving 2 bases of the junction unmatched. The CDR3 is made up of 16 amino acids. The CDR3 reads CASSELTSGGAGELFF. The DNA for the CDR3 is TGTGCCAGCAGTGAATTGACTAGCGGGGGGGCCGGGGAGCTGTTTTTT.

The CDR3 region has the DNA TGTGCCAGCAGCCTAACAGGGGGAAGTGAAAAACTGTTTTTT. Its translation is CASSLTGGSEKLFF. This chain uses TRBV27 with TRBJ1-4, with 8 bases matching TRBD1. J was trimmed by 7 bases and V by 6 bases; bases with no gene match: 7. Germline CDR1 MNHEY, CDR2 SMNVEV (reference sequence). This CDR3 comprises 14 residues. Full variable domain (remainder filled in from reference TRBV27 and TRBJ1-4): EAQVTQNPRYLITVTGKKLTVTCSQNMNHEYMSWYRQDPGLGLRQIYYSMNVEVTDKGDVPEGYKVSRKEKRNFPLILESPSPNQTSLYFCASSLTGGSEKLFFGSGTQLSVL.

The CDR3 DNA reads as TGTGCCAGCTATCCGGGACGGGAGGTGGAAAAACTGTTTTTT. This gives the protein CASYPGREVEKLFF. The gene calls are TRBV28 and TRBJ1-4; possible D gene TRBD1, 5 bases. Per germline, CDR1 MDHEN and CDR2 SYDVKM. Trimming pared 8 bases from V and 8 bases from J, leaving 18 bases between. The CDR3 spans 14 residues.

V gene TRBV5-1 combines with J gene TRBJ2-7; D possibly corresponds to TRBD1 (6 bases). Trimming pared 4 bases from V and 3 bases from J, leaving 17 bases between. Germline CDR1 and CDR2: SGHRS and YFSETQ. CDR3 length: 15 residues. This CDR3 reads CASSLFTGTSYEQYF. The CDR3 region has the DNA TGCGCCAGCAGCCTATTTACAGGGACGAGCTACGAGCAGTACTTC.

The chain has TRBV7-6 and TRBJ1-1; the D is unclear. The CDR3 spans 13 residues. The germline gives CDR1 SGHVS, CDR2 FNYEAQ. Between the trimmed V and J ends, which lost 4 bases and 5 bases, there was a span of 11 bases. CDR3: CASSSGPGTEAFF. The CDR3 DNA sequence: TGTGCCAGCAGCTCTGGACCGGGGACTGAAGCTTTCTTT.

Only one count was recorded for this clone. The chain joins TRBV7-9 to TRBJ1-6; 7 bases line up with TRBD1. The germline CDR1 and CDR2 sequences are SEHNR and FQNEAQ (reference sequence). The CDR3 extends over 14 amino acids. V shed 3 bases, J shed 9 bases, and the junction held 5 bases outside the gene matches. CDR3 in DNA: TGTGCCAGCAGCTTTTGGACAGGCGGTTCACCCCTCCACTTT. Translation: CASSFWTGGSPLHF.